The 7 T cell receptor beta chains reported below all come from one sample, sequenced in a study of blood T cell repertoires in COVID-19. Sequencing used immunoSEQ multiplex PCR; TCRdb keeps in-frame clones, though not all of them. This table holds around 290,000 clones, 86% found once. Input material: PBMCs or T cells enriched from blood (not recorded which). Every receptor here comes from a woman aged 18-29 years who had recovered from COVID-19.

This clone came up once. A read error may account for a junction end that differs from germline. This chain uses TRBV6-1 with TRBJ2-7; 13 bases match TRBD2. The germline V gene encodes CDR1 MNHNS and CDR2 SASEGT. This CDR3 contains 15 residues. The CDR3 region has the DNA TGTGCCAGCAGCGAAGGGACTAGCGGGATCCACGAGCAGTACTTC. Amino acid sequence: CASSEGTSGIHEQYF.

This clone was recorded once. The rearrangement uses TRBV5-1 and TRBJ1-1; D is uncertain. CDR3 size: 14 residues. Germline V CDR1 and CDR2: SGHRS, YFSETQ. V was shortened by 5 bases and J by 6 bases, with 17 bases between the two germline ends. CDR3 region: CASSTRWGDAEAFF. Here the CDR3 DNA reads TGCGCCAGCAGTACCAGGTGGGGAGACGCTGAAGCTTTCTTT.

This clone was counted a few times. The chain links TRBV30 to TRBJ1-2; a weak D match, TRBD1 (5 bases). This CDR3 contains 15 residues. With 8 bases removed from V and 4 bases from J, the gap between germline ends came to 23 bases. In germline, CDR1 is GTSNPN, CDR2 SVGIG (reference sequence). The chain's CDR3 is CAGNSNTRDRYGYTF. CDR3 DNA: TGTGCCGGAAATTCCAACACCAGGGATCGCTATGGCTACACCTTC.

The chain employs TRBV7-2 and TRBJ1-2; possibly TRBD1 for D (5 bases). The V gene's germline CDR1 is SGHTA and CDR2 FQGNSA. With 5 bases removed from V and 4 bases from J, the gap between germline ends came to 14 bases. This CDR3 spans 14 amino acids. This CDR3 is CASSKAGTPYGYTF. The CDR3 DNA reads TGTGCCAGCAGCAAAGCTGGGACTCCCTATGGCTACACCTTC.

This clone has only a few counts. The CDR3 DNA follows: TGTGCCAGCAGCCAAGTTAAGAGGGGGGGTCGAGACTATGGCTACACCTTC. Translating gives CASSQVKRGGRDYGYTF. This chain connects TRBV14 to TRBJ1-2; D is possibly TRBD1 (6 bases). Between the trimmed V and J ends, which lost 1 base and 3 bases, there was a span of 18 bases. The CDR3 is 17 residues long. Germline CDR1 and CDR2: SGHDN and FVKESK.

The chain carries TRBV9 and TRBJ2-7; D possibly corresponds to TRBD1 (6 bases). From germline, CDR1 is SGDLS and CDR2 YYNGEE. CDR3 length: 16 amino acids. Trimming stripped 1 base from V and 3 bases from J, with 17 bases between. The CDR3 nucleotides are TGTGCCAGCAGCGTATCTTCCAGGGGCAGTTACTACGAGCAGTACTTC. Translating gives CASSVSSRGSYYEQYF.

V gene TRBV7-9 combines with J gene TRBJ2-2; 9 bases agree with TRBD2. V shed 5 bases, J shed 0 bases, and the junction held 10 bases outside the gene matches. CDR1 SEHNR and CDR2 FQNEAQ come from the germline V gene (reference sequence). This CDR3 has 18 amino acids. The CDR3 nucleotides read TGTGCCAGCAGCCACACCCAGTTAGCGGGAGCGAACACCGGGGAGCTGTTTTTT. As protein: CASSHTQLAGANTGELFF.